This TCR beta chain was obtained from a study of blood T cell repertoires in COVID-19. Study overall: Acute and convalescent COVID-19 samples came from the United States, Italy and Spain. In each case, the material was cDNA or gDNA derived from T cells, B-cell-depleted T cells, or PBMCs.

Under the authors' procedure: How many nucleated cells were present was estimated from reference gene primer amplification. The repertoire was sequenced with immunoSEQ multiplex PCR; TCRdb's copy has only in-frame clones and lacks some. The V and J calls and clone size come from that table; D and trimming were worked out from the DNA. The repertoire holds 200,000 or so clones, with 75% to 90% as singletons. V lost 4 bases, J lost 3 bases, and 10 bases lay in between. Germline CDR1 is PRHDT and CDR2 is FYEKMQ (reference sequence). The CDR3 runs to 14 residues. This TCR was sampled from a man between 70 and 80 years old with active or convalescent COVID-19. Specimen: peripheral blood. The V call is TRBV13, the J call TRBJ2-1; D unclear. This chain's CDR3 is CASSWQRHYNEQFF. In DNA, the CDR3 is TGTGCCAGCAGCTGGCAGCGCCACTACAATGAGCAGTTCTTC.